This T cell receptor beta chain is from a study of cytomegalovirus exposure and HLA in healthy donors. Study-level points and caveats: Altogether, 164 TCR beta chains were recorded as cytomegalovirus-associated. TRBV6-2, TRBV6-3 and other indistinguishable V segments were excluded. For most TCR sequences rarity was the rule, although some public TCRs occurred in many donors.

The study ran its PCR with 60 Vbeta and 13 Jbeta primers. Here immunoSEQ multiplex PCR was the method, and the copy in TCRdb shows in-frame clones only, minus some. There are over 45,000 clones in the sample; 75% to 85% occur only once, and 4.3% lies in the top ten. V lost 4 bases to trimming and J lost 4 bases, with 11 bases between them. Germline V gene sequence: CDR1 SGDLS, CDR2 YYNGEE. This CDR3 comprises 13 residues. As regards this clone: Its matching antigen is unknown.

The receptor was derived from a man aged 25-45 years in good health and CMV-seronegative. The sample taken for sequencing was PBMCs. This chain uses TRBV9 with TRBJ1-2; D unclear. CDR3 in DNA: TGTGCCAGCAGCCCCCGGGGTGTCTATGGCTACACCTTC. As protein: CASSPRGVYGYTF. Variable domain in full (rest from reference TRBV9 and TRBJ1-2): DSGVTQTPKHLITATGQRVTLRCSPRSGDLSVYWYQQSLDQGLQFLIQYYNGEERAKGNILERFSAQQFPDLHSELNLSSLELGDSALYFCASSPRGVYGYTFGSGTRLTVV.